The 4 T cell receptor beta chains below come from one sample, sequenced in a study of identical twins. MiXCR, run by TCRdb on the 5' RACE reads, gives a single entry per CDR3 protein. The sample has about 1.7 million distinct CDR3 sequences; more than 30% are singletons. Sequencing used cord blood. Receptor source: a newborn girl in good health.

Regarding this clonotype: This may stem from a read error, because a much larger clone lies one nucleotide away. CDR3 coding DNA: TGCAGCTGCAGACAGGGAGCTAACTATGGCTACACCTTC. Protein: CSCRQGANYGYTF. The chain links TRBV29-1 to TRBJ1-2; 7 nucleotides agree with TRBD1. With 8 bases clipped from V and 0 bases from J, the junction kept 6 bases outside the gene matches. CDR1 SQVTM and CDR2 ANQGSEA come from the germline V gene. The CDR3 sequence is 13 residues long.

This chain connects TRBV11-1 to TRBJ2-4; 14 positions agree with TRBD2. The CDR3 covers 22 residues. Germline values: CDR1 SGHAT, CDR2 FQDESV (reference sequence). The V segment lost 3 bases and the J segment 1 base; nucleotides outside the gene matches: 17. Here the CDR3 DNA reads TGTGCCAGCAGCTTCGTTTCCGATGGACTAGCGGGAGGAGGAGGGGCCAAAAACATTCAGTACTTC. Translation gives CASSFVSDGLAGGGGAKNIQYF.

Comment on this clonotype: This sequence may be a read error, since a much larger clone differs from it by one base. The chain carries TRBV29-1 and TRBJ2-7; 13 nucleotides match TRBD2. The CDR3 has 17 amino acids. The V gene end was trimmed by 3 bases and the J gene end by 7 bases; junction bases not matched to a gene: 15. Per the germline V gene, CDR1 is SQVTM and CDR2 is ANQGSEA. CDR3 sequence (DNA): TGCAGCGTTGACCTACGACTAGCGGGGGGTTTACACAATGAGCAGTACTTC. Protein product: CSVDLRLAGGLHNEQYF.

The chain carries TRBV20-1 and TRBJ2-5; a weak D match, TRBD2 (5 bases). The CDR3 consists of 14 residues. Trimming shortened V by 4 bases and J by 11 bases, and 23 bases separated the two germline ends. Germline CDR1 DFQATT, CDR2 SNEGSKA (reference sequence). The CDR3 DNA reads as TGCAGTGCTACCCGGGATACTTTCTACAATGAGCAGTACTTC. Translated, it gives CSATRDTFYNEQYF.